The 24 T cell receptor beta chains in this list originate from one sample, sequenced in a study of lymphopenia after photon versus proton radiotherapy. Assay used: immunoSEQ multiplex PCR; TCRdb lists only in-frame clones, some missing. Among about 12,000 clones, more than 70% were seen once, and the ten largest hold 3.3%. Sequencing was performed on peripheral blood, taken from a patient treated with proton-based radiotherapy. The source is a man aged 55 to 69 with pancreatic cancer.

This chain links TRBV9 with TRBJ2-3; TRBD2 matches at 7 bases. This CDR3 is 17 amino acids long. V lost 3 bases to trimming and J lost 0 bases; unmatched junction nucleotides: 10. The germline CDR1 and CDR2 sequences are SGDLS and YYNGEE. CDR3: CASSALASGTSTDTQYF. Written as DNA, the CDR3 is TGTGCCAGCAGCGCCTTAGCTAGCGGAACTAGCACAGATACGCAGTATTTT.

The rearrangement uses TRBV30 and TRBJ2-1; no clear D. This CDR3 is 15 amino acids long. V lost 3 bases and J 0 bases, leaving 12 bases between the germline ends. Germline-derived CDR1 and CDR2 are GTSNPN and SVGIG (reference sequence). The CDR3 here is CAWRRGLNSYNEQFF. DNA for the CDR3: TGTGCCTGGAGACGAGGCCTAAACTCCTACAATGAGCAGTTCTTC. Combining the CDR3 with reference TRBV30 and TRBJ2-1 gives the whole variable domain SQTIHQWPATLVQPVGSPLSLECTVEGTSNPNLYWYRQAAGRGLQLLFYSVGIGQISSEVPQNLSASRPQDRQFILSSKKLLLSDSGFYLCAWRRGLNSYNEQFFGPGTRLTVL.

The CDR3 sequence is CASSQDMPSYNEQFF. The CDR3 nucleotides are TGCGCCAGCAGCCAAGATATGCCTTCCTACAATGAGCAGTTCTTC. The rearrangement uses TRBV4-3 and TRBJ2-1; D is unclear. The length of the CDR3 is 15 residues. The V end was cut by 0 bases, the J end by 1 base, with 7 bases between. The germline V gene has CDR1 LGHNA and CDR2 YSLEER.

This chain connects TRBV5-8 to TRBJ1-2; 7 bases align to TRBD1. J was trimmed by 2 bases and V by 4 bases; bases with no gene match: 5. CDR1 and CDR2 from the germline V gene are SGHTS and YDEGEE. The CDR3 is 14 residues long. CDR3 residues: CASSIQGTNYGYTF. As DNA, the CDR3 is TGTGCCAGCAGCATACAGGGGACCAACTATGGCTACACCTTC.

The chain couples TRBV9 to TRBJ2-5; D might be TRBD2 (6 bases). Germline assignment: CDR1 SGDLS and CDR2 YYNGEE. With 3 bases removed from V and 5 bases from J, the gap between germline ends came to 14 bases. The CDR3 has 14 residues. CDR3 loop: CASSADYLRETQYF. CDR3 nucleotides: TGTGCCAGCAGCGCGGACTACCTCCGCGAGACCCAGTACTTC.

V and J are TRBV5-1 and TRBJ2-1, with 9 bases matching TRBD1. The CDR3 loop spans 17 amino acids. V lost 0 bases to trimming and J lost 0 bases; unmatched junction nucleotides: 4. In germline, CDR1 is SGHRS, CDR2 YFSETQ. CDR3 sequence reads: CASSLVPQGASYNEQFF. In DNA, the CDR3 is TGCGCCAGCAGCTTGGTCCCACAGGGGGCCTCCTACAATGAGCAGTTCTTC.

Only a few counts were recorded for this clone. V and J are TRBV11-3 and TRBJ2-1, with 7 bases lining up with TRBD1. J gave up 0 bases and V 5 bases, and 7 bases lay outside the gene matches. The CDR3 runs 16 residues. Per the germline V gene, CDR1 is SGHNT and CDR2 is YENEEA. CDR3 loop: CASSHTGTASYNEQFF. Written as DNA, the CDR3 is TGTGCCAGCAGCCACACCGGGACAGCCTCCTACAATGAGCAGTTCTTC.

The rearrangement joins TRBV11-3 to TRBJ2-3; a weak D match, TRBD1 (7 bases). Per germline, CDR1 SGHNT and CDR2 YENEEA. Trimming left V 4 bases short and J 0 bases short, with 14 bases between. There are 16 residues in the CDR3. This CDR3 reads CASSSEGQSSTDTQYF. As DNA, the CDR3 is TGTGCCAGCAGCTCGGAGGGACAGTCTAGCACAGATACGCAGTATTTT.

The chain uses TRBV5-6 and TRBJ2-7; unclear D gene. The V end lost 3 bases, the J end lost 3 bases, and 4 bases lay between the germline ends. Per the germline V gene, CDR1 is SGHDT and CDR2 is YYEEEE. The CDR3 has 11 amino acids. CDR3 protein: CASSSHYEQYF. The CDR3 DNA reads TGTGCCAGCAGCTCTCACTACGAGCAGTACTTC.

The chain employs TRBV28 and TRBJ1-1; 9 positions match TRBD1. CDR3 size: 15 residues. Unmatched junction bases numbered 11, after V lost 6 bases and J lost 6 bases. The germline V gene encodes CDR1 MDHEN and CDR2 SYDVKM. In DNA, the CDR3 is TGTGCCAGCAGATTGCAGGGACAGGGCCCGCCTGAAGCTTTCTTT. Translation gives CASRLQGQGPPEAFF.

The chain joins TRBV2 to TRBJ2-2; 8 bases map to TRBD2. The CDR3 spans 15 residues. CDR1 and CDR2 from the germline V gene are SNHLY and FYNNEI. Unmatched junction bases numbered 3, after V lost 6 bases and J lost 0 bases. CDR3 protein: CASRASGSNTGELFF. The DNA of the CDR3 is TGTGCCAGCAGAGCTAGCGGGTCGAACACCGGGGAGCTGTTTTTT.

The rearrangement links TRBV4-3 to TRBJ2-3; no clear D gene. The ends were cut back, 2 bases at V and 2 bases at J, with 14 bases in the middle. The CDR3 is 16 amino acids. Germline values: CDR1 LGHNA, CDR2 YSLEER. The CDR3 nucleotides are TGCGCCAGCAGCCAAACTGCCCTATTGTCCACAGATACGCAGTATTTT. Amino acid sequence: CASSQTALLSTDTQYF.

The genes are TRBV5-4 and TRBJ2-1; 8 nucleotides align to TRBD2. J gave up 5 bases and V 5 bases, and 9 bases lay outside the gene matches. Germline assignment: CDR1 SGHNT and CDR2 YYREEE (reference sequence). There are 15 residues in the CDR3. The CDR3 bases are TGTGCCAGCAGTCGACCGGGGGGGACTAACAATGAGCAGTTCTTC. Amino acids: CASSRPGGTNNEQFF.

This chain links TRBV19 with TRBJ2-4; TRBD1 agrees at 7 bases. Germline trimming cut 0 bases from V and 13 bases from J; bases unmatched to any gene: 12. The germline CDR1 and CDR2 sequences are LNHDA and SQIVND (reference sequence). The CDR3 is 15 residues long. The CDR3 spells CASSIDARVLGGQYF. The CDR3 DNA reads TGTGCCAGTAGTATAGATGCACGGGTCCTAGGGGGCCAGTACTTC.

The genes are TRBV7-6 and TRBJ1-1, with no clear D. Germline V CDR1 and CDR2: SGHVS, FNYEAQ. Trimming removed 5 bases from V and 4 bases from J, with 17 bases in between. This CDR3 is built from 15 residues. The CDR3 sequence is CASSPKAEESTEAFF. In DNA, the CDR3 is TGTGCCAGCAGCCCTAAGGCCGAAGAGAGCACTGAAGCTTTCTTT.

The V gene is TRBV5-6, the J gene TRBJ1-4, with 8 bases matching TRBD1. This CDR3 region has 15 residues. The J segment lost 7 bases and the V segment lost 1 base, leaving 6 bases of the junction unmatched. Germline values: CDR1 SGHDT, CDR2 YYEEEE. CDR3 in DNA: TGTGCCAGCAGCTTGTGGTCAGGGGGCGGTGAAAAACTGTTTTTT. It specifies CASSLWSGGGEKLFF.

This clone was detected a few times. The CDR3 loop is CASSQDLGATSGTYEQYF. The DNA of the CDR3 is TGTGCCAGCTCACAGGATTTGGGGGCCACTAGCGGGACCTACGAGCAGTACTTC. The V and J genes are TRBV18 and TRBJ2-7; 10 positions agree with TRBD2. This CDR3 has 18 residues. Losses at the gene ends were 4 bases for V and 2 bases for J; bases not matched to a gene: 14. Per the germline V gene, CDR1 is KGHSH and CDR2 is LQKENI.

This CDR3 is CASSAGTTKETQYF. The DNA of the CDR3 is TGTGCCAGCAGCGCCGGGACTACTAAAGAGACCCAGTACTTC. The chain is built from TRBV2 and TRBJ2-5; TRBD2 matches at 7 bases. The trim removed 6 bases at V and 3 bases at J, leaving 7 bases unmatched. Looked up from germline, CDR1 is SNHLY and CDR2 is FYNNEI. The CDR3 extends over 14 amino acids.

A single count supports this clone. The gene calls are TRBV28 and TRBJ2-5; 10 nucleotides align to TRBD1. After removal of 8 bases from V and 7 bases from J, the junction contained 10 bases not matched to a gene. Germline V CDR1 and CDR2: MDHEN, SYDVKM. CDR3 size: 14 residues. Here the CDR3 DNA reads TGTGCCAGCGGACCCGGGACAGGGGCACGGACCCAGTACTTC. Protein: CASGPGTGARTQYF.

The chain couples TRBV11-2 to TRBJ2-5; D remains unclear. This CDR3 is 15 amino acids long. Germline loops: CDR1 SGHAT, CDR2 FQNNGV. V was pared by 1 base and J by 1 base, with 10 bases between. The CDR3 bases are TGTGCCAGCAGCTTAGTACAAAGGGCCCAAGAGACCCAGTACTTC. This encodes CASSLVQRAQETQYF.

The chain combines TRBV21-1 with TRBJ1-1. TRBV21-1 is marked as a pseudogene. The length of the CDR3 is 16 residues. CDR3 sequence reads: CASRLIIATHRTEAFF. CDR3 in DNA: TGTGCCAGCAGGTTGATTATAGCTACACATCGCACTGAAGCTTTCTTT.

V is TRBV25-1 and J is TRBJ2-2; D ambiguous. Germline V gene sequence: CDR1 MGHDK, CDR2 SYGVNS. There are 13 residues in the CDR3. Trimming pared 5 bases from V and 6 bases from J, leaving 10 bases between. The DNA for the CDR3 is TGTGCCAGCAGTTCGGGTGGGGCCGGGGAGCTGTTTTTT. It codes for CASSSGGAGELFF.

The chain employs TRBV10-1 and TRBJ1-5; 10 bases are a match to TRBD1. The CDR3 is made up of 17 amino acids. CDR1 is WNHNN, CDR2 SYGVQD, per germline (reference sequence). J was trimmed by 2 bases and V by 0 bases; bases with no gene match: 4. DNA for the CDR3: TGCGCCAGCAGTGAGTCACCGACAGGGGGCGGCAATCAGCCCCAGCATTTT. Translating it yields CASSESPTGGGNQPQHF.

The rearrangement links TRBV4-3 to TRBJ1-2, with 12 bases aligning to TRBD1. The CDR3 has 16 residues. V was pared by 0 bases and J by 7 bases, with 6 bases of the junction left unmatched. Germline-derived CDR1 and CDR2 are LGHNA and YSLEER. The CDR3: CASSQDWGQGAGGYTF. CDR3 nucleotide sequence: TGCGCCAGCAGCCAAGACTGGGGACAGGGGGCAGGTGGCTACACCTTC.